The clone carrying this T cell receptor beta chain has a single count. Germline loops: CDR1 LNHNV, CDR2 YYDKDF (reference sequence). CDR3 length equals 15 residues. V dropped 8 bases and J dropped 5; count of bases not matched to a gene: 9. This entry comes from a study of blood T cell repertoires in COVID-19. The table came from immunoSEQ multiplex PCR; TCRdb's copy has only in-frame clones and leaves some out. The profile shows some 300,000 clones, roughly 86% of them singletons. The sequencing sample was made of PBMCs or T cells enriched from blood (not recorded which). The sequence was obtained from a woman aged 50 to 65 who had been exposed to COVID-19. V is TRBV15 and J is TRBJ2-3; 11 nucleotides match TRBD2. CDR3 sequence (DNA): TGTGCCACCCGTTCGACTAGCGGGGCTGGAGATACGCAGTATTTT. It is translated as CATRSTSGAGDTQYF.